The 16 T cell receptor beta chains below all came from one sample that was sequenced in a study of shared clonotypes between healthy human individuals. Assay used: immunoSEQ multiplex PCR; TCRdb lists only in-frame clones, some missing. Among 450,000 to 700,000 clones listed, just under 97% were seen once. CD45RO-negative, CCR7-positively selected cells formed the naive CD8 fraction, excluding terminally differentiated effector memory CD45RA+ cells. Source material: naive CD8+ T cells sorted from blood. All receptors come from a woman in her 30s in good health.

The J gene is TRBJ2-5, the V gene TRBV27; TRBD1 agrees at 9 bases. This CDR3 contains 15 residues. Germline-derived CDR1 and CDR2 are MNHEY and SMNVEV (reference sequence). The junction had 5 bases not matched to a gene; V was cut back by 2 bases and J by 4 bases. The CDR3 reads CASSLGQGSGETQYF. The CDR3, as DNA: TGTGCCAGCAGTTTAGGACAGGGGTCTGGAGAGACCCAGTACTTC.

Turning to this clone: The junction departs from the called germline gene at one end, perhaps through a read error. The chain has TRBV9 and TRBJ1-2; D is perhaps TRBD1 (6 bases). The V gene's germline CDR1 is SGDLS and CDR2 YYNGEE. The CDR3 loop spans 15 amino acids. CDR3 amino acids: CASSATPDRLYGYTF. The CDR3 DNA reads as TGCGCCAGCAGCGCAACCCCCGACAGGCTCTATGGCTACACCTTC.

The genes are TRBV2 and TRBJ1-6; a possible D gene is TRBD1 (5 bases). With 9 bases removed from V and 7 bases from J, the gap between germline ends came to 13 bases. CDR1 is SNHLY, CDR2 FYNNEI, per germline. CDR3 length: 13 amino acids. CDR3 sequence reads: CASLTALNSPLHF. The CDR3 coding sequence is TGTGCCAGTTTGACAGCGCTAAATTCACCCCTCCACTTT.

The chain is built from TRBV4-1 and TRBJ2-1, with TRBD2 matching over 9 bases. The CDR3 has 14 residues. The J segment lost 6 bases and the V segment lost 1 base, leaving 1 base of the junction unmatched. Germline CDR1 is MGHRA and CDR2 is YSYEKL. The CDR3 nucleotides are TGCGCCAGCAGCCAAGGACTAGCGGTCAATGAGCAGTTCTTC. Amino acid sequence: CASSQGLAVNEQFF.

V usage is TRBV27 and J usage is TRBJ2-1; 9 bases fit TRBD2. The CDR3 runs to 15 residues. Trimming cost V 5 bases and J 3 bases; bases outside gene matches: 5. Germline-derived CDR1 and CDR2 are MNHEY and SMNVEV (reference sequence). The CDR3 reads CASSPSSGDYNEQFF. The CDR3 DNA reads TGTGCCAGCAGTCCCTCTAGCGGGGACTACAATGAGCAGTTCTTC.

The chain employs TRBV7-9 and TRBJ2-1; 7 bases match TRBD1. Germline assignment: CDR1 SEHNR and CDR2 FQNEAQ (reference sequence). The CDR3 consists of 14 residues. With 5 bases clipped from V and 6 bases from J, the junction kept 7 bases outside the gene matches. The CDR3 sequence: CASSTEGAPNEQFF. The CDR3 nucleotides read TGTGCCAGCAGCACCGAGGGGGCCCCCAATGAGCAGTTCTTC.

The rearrangement joins TRBV7-8 to TRBJ2-1; D gene uncertain. V was cut by 2 bases and J by 7 bases, with 15 bases left in between. The V gene's germline CDR1 is SGHVS and CDR2 FQNEAQ. The CDR3 extends over 15 amino acids. The chain's CDR3 is CASSLTVPSENEQFF. The CDR3 bases are TGTGCCAGCAGCTTAACGGTACCATCGGAGAATGAGCAGTTCTTC.

Regarding this clone: Other DNA sequences in the same sample also yield this CDR3. Here the CDR3 reads CASSFAGNTEAFF. For the CDR3, the DNA is TGTGCCAGCAGTTTTGCAGGTAACACTGAAGCTTTCTTT. This chain uses TRBV28 with TRBJ1-1; D unclear. The V end lost 3 bases, the J end lost 2 bases, and 7 bases lay between the germline ends. Germline CDR1 and CDR2: MDHEN and SYDVKM. This CDR3 is built from 13 residues.

Here the CDR3 DNA reads TGTGCCAGCAGTCCCCCCCGAACTCGAAAGACCGGGGAGCTGTTTTTT. Residues: CASSPPRTRKTGELFF. V and J are TRBV27 and TRBJ2-2, with D uncertain. Trimming took 5 bases from V and 5 from J, leaving 18 bases between them. CDR1 is MNHEY, CDR2 SMNVEV, per germline (reference sequence). This CDR3 is built from 16 residues.

V gene TRBV4-1 combines with J gene TRBJ2-2; D remains unclear. Germline CDR1 MGHRA, CDR2 YSYEKL. This CDR3 spans 15 amino acids. The germline V and J ends were trimmed by 4 bases and 2 bases, with 11 bases remaining between them. CDR3 DNA: TGCGCCAGCAGCCCCGGAGTTTACAACACCGGGGAGCTGTTTTTT. Its protein is CASSPGVYNTGELFF.

V is TRBV2 and J is TRBJ1-2, with TRBD1 matching over 10 bases. Per germline, CDR1 SNHLY and CDR2 FYNNEI. J gave up 0 bases and V 8 bases, and 9 bases lay outside the gene matches. The CDR3 contains 16 residues. CDR3 loop: CASATGTGAANYGYTF. The CDR3 bases are TGTGCCAGCGCCACCGGGACAGGGGCGGCTAACTATGGCTACACCTTC.

This rearrangement joins TRBV5-6 to TRBJ2-7; 9 bases match TRBD1. The CDR3 runs to 15 residues. With 3 bases clipped from V and 0 bases from J, the junction kept 4 bases outside the gene matches. Germline lookup yields CDR1 SGHDT and CDR2 YYEEEE. CDR3 in DNA: TGTGCCAGCAGCTCGGGGACAGGGAGCTCCTACGAGCAGTACTTC. It yields the protein CASSSGTGSSYEQYF.

V usage is TRBV10-3 and J usage is TRBJ2-4; D ambiguous. Trimming pared 8 bases from V and 0 bases from J, leaving 8 bases between. The CDR3 runs 13 residues. Germline V gene sequence: CDR1 ENHRY, CDR2 SYGVKD. The CDR3 here is CAIGREAKNIQYF. CDR3 nucleotide sequence: TGTGCCATCGGAAGGGAAGCCAAAAACATTCAGTACTTC.

The V gene is TRBV28, the J gene TRBJ2-2; D not certain. Germline CDR1 is MDHEN and CDR2 is SYDVKM. The length of the CDR3 is 17 residues. V shed 1 base and J shed 4 bases, with 16 bases lying between them. CDR3 sequence: CASSLFVISVGTGELFF. As DNA, the CDR3 is TGTGCCAGCAGTTTATTTGTCATATCCGTGGGCACCGGGGAGCTGTTTTTT.

This clone is a singleton in its sample. The same CDR3 is also encoded by other DNA sequences in this sample. V is TRBV28 and J is TRBJ2-2; D may match TRBD1 or TRBD2 (5 bases each). CDR1 and CDR2 from the germline V gene are MDHEN and SYDVKM. V was pared by 3 bases and J by 6 bases, with 8 bases between. This CDR3 spans 13 amino acids. CDR3 sequence: CASSFRGSGELFF. The CDR3 DNA follows: TGTGCCAGCAGTTTCCGGGGCTCCGGGGAGCTGTTTTTT.

The chain links TRBV9 to TRBJ2-1, with 9 bases aligning to TRBD2. J was trimmed by 7 bases and V by 2 bases; bases with no gene match: 13. Germline V lookup: CDR1 SGDLS, CDR2 YYNGEE. CDR3 length: 17 residues. CDR3 sequence: CASSVRPSGMRGNEQFF. CDR3 coding DNA: TGTGCCAGCAGCGTCAGGCCTAGCGGGATGAGGGGTAATGAGCAGTTCTTC.